This T cell receptor (beta chain) was sequenced during a study of cytomegalovirus exposure and HLA in healthy donors. Study results and limitations: Per a prior analysis, the majority of TCR beta V segments were productive roughly 90% or roughly 30% of the time.

Germline assignment: CDR1 ENHRY and CDR2 SYGVKD. The junction had 5 bases not matched to a gene; V was cut back by 2 bases and J by 8 bases. CDR3 length: 16 residues. Comment on this clone: The antigen is unknown.

This PCR relied on a set of 60 Vbeta primers and 13 Jbeta primers. The protocol was immunoSEQ multiplex PCR, while the TCRdb copy is restricted to in-frame clones and leaves out a portion. The sample lists 180,000 or so clones, about 80% occurring once. Sequencing was carried out using PBMCs. J is TRBJ1-6 and V is TRBV10-3; 11 nucleotides line up with TRBD1. This clonotype was sampled from a man over 45 in good health and CMV-seropositive. The CDR3 DNA reads TGTGCCATCAGTGAGCGGACAGGGGGCCCGTATTCACCCCTCCACTTT. It specifies CAISERTGGPYSPLHF.